This record covers a single TCR beta chain. Its antigen target is currently unknown. Per-base quality was not reported, and no clone a single base away is much larger than it. In total, approximately 700 healthy bone marrow donors made up the cohort. At the time of sampling, every cohort member was nominally healthy, though immune exposures that went unrecorded were likely present. The donor was CMV seronegative and belonged to the group of roughly 330 seronegative cohort members. A peripheral blood sample was provided by each donor, and peripheral blood mononuclear cells were used for TCR beta sequencing. Genomic DNA extraction from the blood cell samples was performed with the Qiagen DNeasy Blood Extraction Kit. This sample was included in a study of cytomegalovirus exposure and HLA in healthy donors (TCRdb year 2017). Context from the whole study: An earlier analysis of 587 of the donors reported about 280 Gb of sequence data and 117 million unique TCR beta sequences obtained from 150 million to 200 million T cells. An early release that covered some 640 HLA-typed donors contained around 300 gigabases of sequencing data and tens of millions of unique TCR sequences. Of the approximately 400 genotyped donors, approximately 83% fell in the genetic ancestry cluster associated with self-reported Caucasian donors. The study was designed to test whether signatures of past pathogen exposure could be identified by cataloging public T cell receptors. The study used immunosequencing to profile the T cell repertoires of approximately 640 subjects and linked those repertoires to cytomegalovirus serostatus. A separate validation cohort of approximately 120 different subjects was used in addition to the 666-subject first cohort. High-throughput TCR immunosequencing, statistical association of individual TCRs with disease status, and machine learning were combined to predict cytomegalovirus infection status. A later analysis re-examined previously published TCR beta repertoires from hundreds of donors and added high-resolution HLA genotyping to investigate patterns of TCR occurrence. In the later analysis, no new phenotypic data were used to find candidate immune exposures; instead, reliance was placed on TCR beta sequences and their occurrence across donors. An earlier analysis of 587 of the donors used high-throughput TCR beta sequencing to judge whether each TCR beta V gene segment behaved as functional or pseudogenic. Donor age, sex, ethnicity and CMV serostatus were collected together with the repertoire data. A later genetic analysis used genome-wide SNP genotypes for 398 of the 666 donors, treating that subset as a discovery cohort. Every discovery cohort repertoire had been produced on one sequencing platform. HLA typing covered class I and class II loci at four-digit resolution. Typing coverage varied by locus: 629-630 donors for A, B, C, DRB1 and DQB1; roughly 520 for DQA1; nearly 610 for DPA1; approximately 450 for DPB1. Five DR-DQ haplotypes were treated as single units for association and clustering because of strong linkage in the cohort. Across 398 genotyped donors of the cohort, an average of approximately 220,000 unique TCR beta nucleotide sequences per donor were sequenced, and roughly 18% of those sequences were non-productive.

Relative to germline, V is missing 5 bases and J is missing 6 bases, with 9 bases of the junction outside any gene match. From the cysteine through the phenylalanine, the CDR3 covers 15 amino acids. Only the CDR3 DNA stays, 45 bases, in frame from base 1. CDR1 and CDR2 (SGHNT, YENEEA) derive from the germline V gene. Overall study results and their limits: The study listed 164 TCR beta chains as associated with cytomegalovirus. A further reported finding was that TCR beta sequences accurately predicted the HLA-A and HLA-B alleles for most subjects in the first cohort. The only immune exposure information available for the cohort was CMV serostatus. Because some donors lacked HLA typing at each locus, the association tests relied only on the typed subset. Most TCR sequences were observed very rarely across donors, whereas some public TCRs were present in many individuals. A later genetic analysis associated a missense DCLRE1C variant with V-gene and J-gene trimming of TCR beta chains, and an independent cohort replicated the association. In a later analysis, HLA-associated TCR beta chains were found to be more clonally expanded and to have lower generation probabilities than equally common non-associated chains. In an earlier analysis of approximately 590 of the donors, most TCR beta V segments appeared in productive rearrangements about 87% or about 30% of the time, broadly matching IMGT annotations. Some IMGT-functional V segments, including TRBV6-2 and TRBV6-3, could not be told apart with the 87-base-pair reads, so those segments were excluded. The classifier was reported to diagnose cytomegalovirus status with high specificity and sensitivity in both the original cohort and the validation cohort. According to a later analysis, parvovirus B19, influenza, CMV and Epstein-Barr virus appeared linked to several top co-occurrence clusters. Sequencing depth was assumed to be roughly uniform across donors in the presence/absence analyses, though that assumption may not hold. The sequencing pipeline was judged likely to have produced a cluster of highly shared sequence variants as a technical artifact. A later analysis found that most CMV-associated TCR beta chains appeared HLA-restricted, with HLA associations seemingly driven largely by CMV exposure. In vitro tests confirmed that a few of the cytomegalovirus-associated TCR beta chains recognize cytomegalovirus antigens. A later genetic analysis reported fewer N-insertions in productive TCRs among donors in an Asian-associated ancestry cluster than the approximately 700-donor mean. The authors suggested that the approach could potentially be generalized to other disease states and immunological phenotypes. In this cohort, only TCR beta chains were sequenced, and detectable features were limited by the absence of alpha or paired-chain data. Correlated functional status among segregating V segments might reflect linkage disequilibrium, but an unknown experimental factor could not be ruled out. When HLA alleles, especially DR and DQ, strongly co-occurred, attributing TCR associations to individual alleles was difficult. The earlier analysis of some 540 of the donors excluded approximately 17 rarely observed V segments, including chromosome 9 orphons, because counts were too low. A later analysis associated 16,951 TCR beta sequences with specific HLA alleles at a false discovery rate of 0.05. In a later analysis, the rate of TCR association differed among HLA loci, with DRB1 alleles having the most associated TCRs and HLA-C alleles having the fewest.

Library preparation employed the immunoSEQ multiplex PCR assay. The multiplex PCR relied on a mix of 60 forward primers for TCR Vbeta segments and 13 reverse primers for TCR Jbeta segments. The CDR3 region of rearranged TCR beta genes was amplified from genomic DNA by a multiplex PCR assay. The Illumina HiSeq System was used to sequence the amplified TCR beta libraries as 87-base-pair reads. The study's processing was this. A later analysis counted 65 million to 90 million unique TCR beta chains across the 690 or so repertoires, and some 11 million of these chains were shared by at least two donors. Raw reads were error-corrected and collapsed into unique sequences by a nearest-neighbor algorithm in which closely related sequences were merged to remove PCR and sequencing errors. Alignment of CDR3 sequences to IMGT reference sequences was used to assign V, D and J gene segments. For a sequence to be retained, at least a six-nucleotide match to both a V gene segment and a J gene segment was required. A rearrangement was called productive if the CDR3 had no stop codons and remained in frame with V and J, and every other rearrangement was called non-productive. CDR3 was defined by IMGT convention, running from the second conserved V-encoded cysteine to the conserved J-encoded phenylalanine. The earlier analysis of about 610 of the donors excluded any sequence lacking an unambiguous match to a single V gene segment. An earlier analysis of a few hundred of the donors classified V segments as functional when productive rearrangements were above 56.7% and as segregating when the standard deviation between donors was above 5%. To diagnose cytomegalovirus status from the catalog of TCR beta chain sequences, a statistical classification framework was built. A later analysis assigned V and J genes by comparing TCR nucleotide sequences with IMGT/GENE-DB human TR gene sequences. In a later analysis, CDR3 sequences and most-parsimonious VDJ recombination scenarios were assigned using the TCRdist pipeline. In a later analysis, each TCR beta chain was defined by its CDR3 amino acid sequence together with its V-gene family, and reads without a unique V-gene family were excluded. A later analysis removed several hundred highly shared, low-generation-probability nucleotide sequences to deal with suspected cross-contamination and a sequencing artifact. For each public chain, a later analysis derived a clonal expansion index from normalized ranks of inferred template counts within each repertoire. A later analysis computed generation probabilities with a VDJ recombination model fitted to out-of-frame rearrangements, and checked the results against IGoR. In a later analysis, hypergeometric tests were used to score TCR-TCR, TCR-HLA and TCR-CMV co-occurrence, with a repertoire-size bias correction applied to TCR pairs. A later analysis estimated false discovery rates by permuting HLA or CMV assignments 20 times. In a later analysis, co-occurring TCRs were grouped with DBSCAN, and TCRdist sequence similarity was added when clustering was performed within HLA-allele-positive subsets. Co-occurrence clustering excluded repertoires with fewer than 30,000 or more than 120,000 public chains, plus five with anomalous nucleotide sharing. The table comes from immuneACCESS by way of TCRdb, which keeps in-frame sequences with V and J called. Part of the clones is missing from these tables; in studies checked, under half for an unresolved V gene and the rest for unknown reasons. That table supplies the V and J calls and clone size; D and trimming were determined from the DNA. This sample comprises roughly 150,000 clones, around 80% of them detected only once. Together, the top ten hold more than 2.5% of the sample.

The sample taken for sequencing was PBMCs. This TCR was recovered from a female donor in good health and CMV-seronegative. In this chain, TRBV11-3 is recombined with TRBJ2-4; TRBD1 fits 8 bases in the junction. The CDR3 region has the sequence CASSASKTGANIQYF. The nucleotide sequence is TGTGCCAGCAGCGCCTCTAAGACAGGGGCAAACATTCAGTACTTC. Reference TRBV11-3 and TRBJ2-4 genes cover what lies past the CDR3, so the full variable domain is EAGVVQSPRYKIIEKKQPVAFWCNPISGHNTLYWYLQNLGQGPELLIRYENEEAVDDSQLPKDRFSAERLKGVDSTLKIQPAELGDSAVYLCASSASKTGANIQYFGAGTRLSVL.